This T cell receptor (beta chain) was obtained from a study of T cells expressing NK-cell markers. At the level of the study: Obtained from sorted CD3+CD56+NKG2C+, CD3+CD56+NKG2C- and CD3+CD56-NKG2C+ T cells were the TCR beta repertoires. Study findings and constraints: Similarly, these clonotypes led the CD3+CD56-NKG2C+ fraction as well in a few donors. In more than five donors, dominant CD3+CD56+NKG2C+ clones formed about 1.0-8% of CD8+ cells.

Concerning this clonotype: Its target is not known.

Reanalyzing the 5' RACE reads, TCRdb keeps one entry per CDR3 protein, without DNA. The specimen's table records approximately 460,000 distinct CDR3 sequences. CDR3 length equals 16 residues. Germline CDR1 is LNHNV and CDR2 is YYDKDF (reference sequence). The receptor's source is a woman between 18 and 75 years old in good health. The sequenced material came from blood T cells: a sorted CD56 or NKG2C T cell subset, CD4+ or CD8+ T cells, or bulk PBMC T cells (not recorded which). This chain joins TRBV15 and TRBJ1-4; TCRdb's D call, TRBD1, is unchecked because there is no DNA. The CDR3 loop reads CATSRGGDRGRNKLFF.